Listed below are T cell receptor beta chains from one sample, sequenced in a study of T cells in Graves' hyperthyroidism and ophthalmopathy. Each CDR3 protein is one row after TCRdb ran MiXCR on the multiplex PCR reads. The sample has more than 550,000 distinct CDR3 sequences; around 19% are singletons. Material: blood. These receptors were obtained from a woman aged 50 to 65 with Graves' hyperthyroidism that later progressed to Graves' ophthalmopathy. Each CDR3 is given with its conserved first and last residue. The D gene is left open where the match is weak. Where a row states a size, it is once, few, many or the class of an expanded clone; other rows omit it.

length | J | D | V | size | CDR3
19 | TRBJ2-3 | TRBD2 | TRBV7-2 | few | CASSGNRASGGASTDTQYF
13 | TRBJ2-2 | - | TRBV6-1 | - | CASSSYAGGELFF
15 | TRBJ1-2 | - | TRBV3-1 | - | CASSPRPVPAYGYTF
15 | TRBJ1-1 | TRBD1 | TRBV5-1 | many | CASRPRTGLNTEAFF
15 | TRBJ2-6 | - | TRBV7-3 | many | CASSLQVSGANVLTF
13 | TRBJ2-7 | - | TRBV6-4 | - | CASSYQVSYEQYF
15 | TRBJ1-6 | - | TRBV7-2 | - | CASSFGQRVISPLHF
15 | TRBJ2-3 | TRBD2 | TRBV13 | many | CASSTVTGGTDTQYF
14 | TRBJ1-1 | - | TRBV7-9 | many | CASQAQTMNTEAFF
14 | TRBJ1-6 | TRBD1 | TRBV10-2 | - | CASRGQGYNSPLHF
15 | TRBJ1-5 | - | TRBV12-3/TRBV12-4 | many | CASSLARVGNQPQHF
12 | TRBJ1-1 | - | TRBV30 | many | CAEAGRNTEAFF
11 | TRBJ2-7 | - | TRBV11-2 | many | CASSLVPEQYF
14 | TRBJ1-1 | - | TRBV14 | few | CASSLGDRITEAFF
13 | TRBJ2-1 | - | TRBV12-5 | few | CASGRGGFNEQFF
15 | TRBJ2-1 | TRBD2 | TRBV20-1 | - | CSARTAGGPYNEQFF
13 | TRBJ1-1 | - | TRBV30 | many | CAWIRGMNTEAFF
14 | TRBJ2-7 | TRBD1 | TRBV7-9 | many | CASTPSGGSYEQYF
16 | TRBJ1-5 | - | TRBV15 | few | CATSRGREGRSQPQHF
15 | TRBJ2-1 | - | TRBV12-3/TRBV12-4 | - | CASKPFSGSLYEQFF
13 | TRBJ1-3 | - | TRBV9 | few | CASSRSGGNTIYF
13 | TRBJ1-3 | - | TRBV5-1 | - | CASTGLSGNTIYF
17 | TRBJ1-6 | TRBD1 | TRBV3-1 | - | CASSQEVSDRGDSPLHF
16 | TRBJ1-2 | TRBD1 | TRBV11-1 | - | CASSTDRESLYYGYTF
15 | TRBJ2-7 | - | TRBV20-1 | - | CSARDSGQLSYEQYF
15 | TRBJ1-1 | TRBD1 | TRBV7-2 | many | CASSYRDRGPSEAFF